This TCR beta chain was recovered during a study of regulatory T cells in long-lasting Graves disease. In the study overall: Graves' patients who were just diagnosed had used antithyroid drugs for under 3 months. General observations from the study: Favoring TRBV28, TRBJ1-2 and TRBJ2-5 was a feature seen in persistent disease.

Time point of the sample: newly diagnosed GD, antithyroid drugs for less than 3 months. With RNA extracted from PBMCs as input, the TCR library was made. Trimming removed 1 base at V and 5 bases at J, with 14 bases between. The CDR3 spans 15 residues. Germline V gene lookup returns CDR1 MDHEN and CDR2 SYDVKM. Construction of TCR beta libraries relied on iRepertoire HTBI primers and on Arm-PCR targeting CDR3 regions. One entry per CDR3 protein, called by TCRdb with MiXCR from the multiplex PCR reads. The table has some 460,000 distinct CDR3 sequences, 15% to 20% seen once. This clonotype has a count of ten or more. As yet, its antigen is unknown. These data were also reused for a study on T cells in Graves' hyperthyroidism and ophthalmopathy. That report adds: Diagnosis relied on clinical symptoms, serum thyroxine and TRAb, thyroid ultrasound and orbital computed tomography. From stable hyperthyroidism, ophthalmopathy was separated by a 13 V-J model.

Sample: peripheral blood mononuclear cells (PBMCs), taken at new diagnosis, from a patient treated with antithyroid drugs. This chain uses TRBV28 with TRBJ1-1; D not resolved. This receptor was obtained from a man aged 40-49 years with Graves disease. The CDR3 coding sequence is TGTGCCAGCAGTTTATTGCCCCCACTGGGAACTGAAGCTTTCTTT. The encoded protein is CASSLLPPLGTEAFF.